These T cell receptor beta chains were read from a single sample in a study of metastatic and nonmetastatic thyroid tumors. TCRdb re-clonotyped the PCR reads through MiXCR. The data hold about 39,000 clones, with about 19% observed a single time. Sample: tumor tissue. These TCRs come from a female donor with papillary thyroid cancer or a benign thyroid nodule (not recorded which). Some clones in this sample may be carry-over from other donors' samples. Both conserved end residues are part of each CDR3. D genes are given only for firm matches. Clone size, where shown, is once, few, many, or a class for clones that have expanded.

V	D	size	length	J	CDR3	DNA
TRBV20-1	TRBD2	NA	14	TRBJ2-7	CSASGLAGINEQYF	TGCAGTGCTAGCGGACTAGCGGGAATCAACGAGCAGTACTTC
TRBV6-2/TRBV6-3	TRBD1	NA	13	TRBJ2-1	CASTGRGTDEQFF	TGTGCCAGCACTGGTAGGGGGACAGACGAGCAGTTCTTC
TRBV19	NA	many	12	TRBJ1-5	CASQELPKPQHF	TGTGCCAGTCAAGAACTTCCGAAGCCCCAGCATTTT
TRBV28	NA	NA	12	TRBJ1-2	CASSFTGGGYTF	TGTGCCAGCAGTTTCACAGGCGGAGGCTACACCTTC
TRBV20-1	TRBD1	many	13	TRBJ1-6	CSASGTVNSPLHF	TGCAGTGCTAGCGGGACAGTTAATTCACCCCTCCACTTT
TRBV27	NA	few	13	TRBJ2-1	CASSLTESHEQFF	TGTGCCAGCAGTTTAACGGAATCCCATGAGCAGTTCTTC
TRBV5-1	TRBD2	many	15	TRBJ2-1	CASSLGLAGNREQFF	TGCGCCAGCAGCTTGGGCTTAGCGGGAAATCGTGAGCAGTTCTTC
TRBV4-1	TRBD2	NA	19	TRBJ2-7	CASSQDWQPGLAASYEQYF	TGCGCCAGCAGCCAAGATTGGCAACCCGGACTAGCGGCCTCCTACGAGCAGTACTTC
TRBV6-1	TRBD1	NA	15	TRBJ1-5	CASSRTGKGNQPQNF	TGTGCCAGCAGTAGGACAGGGAAGGGGAACCAGCCCCAGAATTTT
TRBV20-1	NA	many	12	TRBJ1-1	CSAPQGNTEAFF	TGCAGTGCTCCCCAGGGGAACACTGAAGCTTTCTTT
TRBV28	NA	many	13	TRBJ2-3	CASTFSLTDTQYF	TGTGCCAGCACCTTCTCCCTCACAGATACGCAGTATTTT
TRBV7-6	TRBD1	many	13	TRBJ2-7	CASSSGQGDEQYF	TGTGCCAGCAGCTCGGGACAGGGGGACGAGCAGTACTTC
TRBV6-1	NA	few	13	TRBJ2-7	CASSSRGTYEQYF	TGTGCCAGCAGTTCCAGGGGAACTTACGAGCAGTACTTC
TRBV2	NA	many	13	TRBJ1-2	CASSGGFDYGYTF	TGTGCCAGCAGTGGAGGGTTCGACTATGGCTACACCTTC
TRBV10-1	TRBD2	NA	17	TRBJ2-3	CASSDSGGLADTDTQYF	TGCGCCAGCAGTGACAGCGGCGGACTAGCGGATACAGATACGCAGTATTTT
TRBV6-2/TRBV6-3	TRBD1	many	13	TRBJ2-7	CASRTGLRNEQYF	TGTGCCAGCAGGACAGGGCTTAGGAACGAGCAGTACTTC
TRBV30	TRBD2	NA	16	TRBJ2-3	CALTAGTSGSPDTQYF	TGTGCCTTGACCGCAGGGACTAGCGGGAGCCCAGATACGCAGTATTTT
TRBV5-1	TRBD2	NA	16	TRBJ2-3	CAISLATSGATDTHYF	TGCGCCATCAGCTTGGCGACTAGCGGGGCCACAGATACGCATTATTTT
TRBV12-3/TRBV12-4	TRBD2	many	15	TRBJ2-3	CASSPWAGVSDTQYF	TGTGCCAGCAGCCCGTGGGCGGGAGTTTCAGATACGCAGTATTTT
TRBV15	NA	many	16	TRBJ2-2	CATSSRPGAGTGELFF	TGTGCCACCAGCAGTAGACCAGGGGCCGGCACCGGGGAGCTGTTTTTT
TRBV20-1	NA	many	13	TRBJ1-4	CSASEPTNEKLFF	TGCAGTGCTAGTGAACCAACTAATGAAAAACTGTTTTTT
TRBV6-1	NA	many	12	TRBJ2-7	CASSPTGYEQYF	TGTGCCAGCAGTCCTACAGGTTACGAGCAGTACTTC
TRBV4-1	TRBD1	many	15	TRBJ2-7	CASSQENRGAYEQYF	TGCGCCAGCAGCCAAGAGAACAGGGGGGCCTACGAGCAGTACTTC
TRBV11-2	TRBD1	many	16	TRBJ2-1	CASSHAGTGNYNEQFF	TGTGCCAGCAGCCATGCCGGGACAGGGAACTACAATGAGCAGTTCTTC